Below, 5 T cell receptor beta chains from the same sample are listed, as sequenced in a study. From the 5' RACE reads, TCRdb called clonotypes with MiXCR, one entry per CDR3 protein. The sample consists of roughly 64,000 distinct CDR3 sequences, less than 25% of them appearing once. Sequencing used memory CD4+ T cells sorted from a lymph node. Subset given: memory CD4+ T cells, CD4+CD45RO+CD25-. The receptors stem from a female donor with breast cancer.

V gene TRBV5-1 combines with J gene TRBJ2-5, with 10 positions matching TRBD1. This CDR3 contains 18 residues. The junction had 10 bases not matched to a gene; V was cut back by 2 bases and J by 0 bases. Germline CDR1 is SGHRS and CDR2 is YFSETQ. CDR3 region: CASSFSVGQGSHQETQYF. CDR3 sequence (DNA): TGCGCCAGCAGCTTTTCCGTGGGACAGGGGTCCCACCAAGAGACCCAGTACTTC.

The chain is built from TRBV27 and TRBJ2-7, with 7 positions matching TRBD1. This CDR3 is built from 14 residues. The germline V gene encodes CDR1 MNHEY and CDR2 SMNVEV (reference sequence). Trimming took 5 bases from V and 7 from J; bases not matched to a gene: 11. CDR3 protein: CASSRGPQGREQYF. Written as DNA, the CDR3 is TGTGCCAGCAGTCGGGGACCACAGGGGCGGGAGCAGTACTTC.

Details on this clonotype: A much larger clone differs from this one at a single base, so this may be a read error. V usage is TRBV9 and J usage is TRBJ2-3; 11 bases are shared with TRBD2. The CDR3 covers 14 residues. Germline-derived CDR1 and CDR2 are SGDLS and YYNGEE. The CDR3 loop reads CASARLAGTGTQYF. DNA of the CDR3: TGTGCCAGCGCCAGACTAGCGGGAACAGGTACGCAGTATTTT.

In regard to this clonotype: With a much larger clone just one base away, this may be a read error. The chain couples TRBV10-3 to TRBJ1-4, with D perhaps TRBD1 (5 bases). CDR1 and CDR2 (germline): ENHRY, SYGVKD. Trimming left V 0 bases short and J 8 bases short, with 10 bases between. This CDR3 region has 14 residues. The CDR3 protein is CAISESRAGEKLFF. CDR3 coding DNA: TGTGCCATCAGTGAGTCGAGGGCAGGGGAAAAACTGTTTTTT.

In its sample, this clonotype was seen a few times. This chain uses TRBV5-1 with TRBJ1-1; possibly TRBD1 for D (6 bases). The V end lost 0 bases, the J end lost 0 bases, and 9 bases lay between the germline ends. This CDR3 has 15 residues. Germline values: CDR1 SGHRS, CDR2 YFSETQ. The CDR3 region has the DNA TGCGCCAGCAGCTTGGGAACAGGGCTGAACACTGAAGCTTTCTTT. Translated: CASSLGTGLNTEAFF. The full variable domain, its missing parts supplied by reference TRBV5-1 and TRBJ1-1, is KAGVTQTPRYLIKTRGQQVTLSCSPISGHRSVSWYQQTPGQGLQFLFEYFSETQRNKGNFPGRFSGRQFSNSRSEMNVSTLELGDSALYLCASSLGTGLNTEAFFGQGTRLTVV.